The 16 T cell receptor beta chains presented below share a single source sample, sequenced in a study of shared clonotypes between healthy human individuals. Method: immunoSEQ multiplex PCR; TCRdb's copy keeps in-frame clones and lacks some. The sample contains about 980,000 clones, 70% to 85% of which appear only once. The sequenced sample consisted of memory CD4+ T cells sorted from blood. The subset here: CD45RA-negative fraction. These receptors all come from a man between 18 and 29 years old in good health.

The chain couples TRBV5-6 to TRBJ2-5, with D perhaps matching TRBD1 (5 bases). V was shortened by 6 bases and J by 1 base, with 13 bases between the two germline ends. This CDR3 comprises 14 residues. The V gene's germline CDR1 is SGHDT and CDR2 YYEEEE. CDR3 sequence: CASNKGQGQETQYF. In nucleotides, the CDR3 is TGTGCCAGCAACAAAGGGCAGGGCCAAGAGACCCAGTACTTC.

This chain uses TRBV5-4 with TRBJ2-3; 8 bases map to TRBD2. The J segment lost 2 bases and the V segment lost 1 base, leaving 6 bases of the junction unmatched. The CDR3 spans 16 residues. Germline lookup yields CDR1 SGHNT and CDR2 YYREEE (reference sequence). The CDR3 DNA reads TGTGCCAGCAGCTTGCGGTTACTAGCGGACACAGATACGCAGTATTTT. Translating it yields CASSLRLLADTDTQYF. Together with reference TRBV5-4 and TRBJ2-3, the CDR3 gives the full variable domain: ETGVTQSPTHLIKTRGQQVTLRCSSQSGHNTVSWYQQALGQGPQFIFQYYREEENGRGNFPPRFSGLQFPNYSSELNVNALELDDSALYLCASSLRLLADTDTQYFGPGTRLTVL.

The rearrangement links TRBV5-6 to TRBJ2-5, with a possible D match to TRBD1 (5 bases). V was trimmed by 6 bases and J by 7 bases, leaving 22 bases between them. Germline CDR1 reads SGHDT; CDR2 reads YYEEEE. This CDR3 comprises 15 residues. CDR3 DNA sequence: TGTGCCAGCACCAACTGGGGCGGAGAAATAGGGACCCAGTACTTC. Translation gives CASTNWGGEIGTQYF.

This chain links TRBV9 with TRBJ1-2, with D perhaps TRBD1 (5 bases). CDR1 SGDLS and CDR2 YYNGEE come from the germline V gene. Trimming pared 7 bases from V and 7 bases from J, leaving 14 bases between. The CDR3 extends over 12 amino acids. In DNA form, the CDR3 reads TGTGCCAGCGGGGGACTGGAGGTTGGCTACACCTTC. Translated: CASGGLEVGYTF.

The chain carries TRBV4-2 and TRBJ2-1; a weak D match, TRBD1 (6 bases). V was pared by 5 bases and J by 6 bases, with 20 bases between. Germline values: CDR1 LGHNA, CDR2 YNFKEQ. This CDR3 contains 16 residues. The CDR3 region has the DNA TGTGCCAGCAGCTCAGAGGTGACAGGTACCGGCAATGAGCAGTTCTTC. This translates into CASSSEVTGTGNEQFF.

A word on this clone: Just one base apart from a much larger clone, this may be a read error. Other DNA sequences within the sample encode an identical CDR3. The CDR3 protein is CASSPPGETQYF. The CDR3 DNA is TGTGCCAGCAGCCCCCCGGGGGAGACCCAATACTTC. The genes are TRBV7-6 and TRBJ2-5, with D possibly matching TRBD2 (6 bases). CDR3 size: 12 residues. Germline V CDR1 and CDR2: SGHVS, FNYEAQ.

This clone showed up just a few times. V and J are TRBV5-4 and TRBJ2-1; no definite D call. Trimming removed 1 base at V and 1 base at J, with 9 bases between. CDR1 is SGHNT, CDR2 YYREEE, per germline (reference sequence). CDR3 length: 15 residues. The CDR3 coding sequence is TGTGCCAGCAGCTTGTCCGCGTTTTCCTACAATGAGCAGTTCTTC. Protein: CASSLSAFSYNEQFF.

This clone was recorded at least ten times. CDR3 sequence reads: CASSSTAGGIYNEQFF. The CDR3 DNA is TGTGCCAGCAGCTCTACCGCGGGGGGTATCTACAATGAGCAGTTCTTC. The chain links TRBV9 to TRBJ2-1, with TRBD2 matching 8 bases. The CDR3 is 16 amino acids. V lost 4 bases, J lost 3 bases, and 9 bases stayed unmatched. Germline V lookup: CDR1 SGDLS, CDR2 YYNGEE.

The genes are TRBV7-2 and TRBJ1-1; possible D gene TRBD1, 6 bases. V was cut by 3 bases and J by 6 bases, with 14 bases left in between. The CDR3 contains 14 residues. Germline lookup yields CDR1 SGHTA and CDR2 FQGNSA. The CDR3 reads CASSFTYGGPEAFF. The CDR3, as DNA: TGTGCCAGCAGCTTCACTTACGGGGGGCCTGAAGCTTTCTTT.

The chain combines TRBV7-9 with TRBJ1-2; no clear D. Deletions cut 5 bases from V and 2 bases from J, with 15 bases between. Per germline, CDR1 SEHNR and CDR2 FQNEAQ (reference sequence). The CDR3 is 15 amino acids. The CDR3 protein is CASSASRAGNYGYTF. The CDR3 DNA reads TGTGCCAGCAGCGCATCGCGTGCGGGGAACTATGGCTACACCTTC.

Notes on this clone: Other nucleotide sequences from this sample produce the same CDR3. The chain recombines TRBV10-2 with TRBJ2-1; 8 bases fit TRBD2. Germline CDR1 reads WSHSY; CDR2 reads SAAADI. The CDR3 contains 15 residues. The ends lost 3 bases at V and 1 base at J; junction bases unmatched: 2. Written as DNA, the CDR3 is TGCGCCAGCAGTGAAACTAGCGGATCCTACAATGAGCAGTTCTTC. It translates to CASSETSGSYNEQFF.

The CDR3 sequence is CASSHQGRNTEAFF. Here the CDR3 DNA reads TGTGCCAGCAGCCACCAGGGCCGCAACACTGAAGCTTTCTTT. This chain uses TRBV14 with TRBJ1-1, with a possible D match to TRBD1 (5 bases). The CDR3 is 14 amino acids. Trimming took off 3 bases at V and 2 bases at J, with 10 bases between the two ends. Germline V gives CDR1 SGHDN, CDR2 FVKESK.

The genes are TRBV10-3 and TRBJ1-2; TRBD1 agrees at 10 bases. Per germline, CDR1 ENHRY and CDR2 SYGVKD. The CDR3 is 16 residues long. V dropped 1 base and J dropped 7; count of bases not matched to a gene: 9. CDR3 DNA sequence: TGTGCCATCAGTGAGTTCTCGGGACAGGGGTCGGGTGGCTACACCTTC. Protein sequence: CAISEFSGQGSGGYTF.

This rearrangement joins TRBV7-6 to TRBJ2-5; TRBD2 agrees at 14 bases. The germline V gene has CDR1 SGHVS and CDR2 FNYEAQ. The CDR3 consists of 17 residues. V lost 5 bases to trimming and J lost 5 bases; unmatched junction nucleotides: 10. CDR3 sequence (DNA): TGTGCCAGCAGCCGGGATGGGACTAGCGGGGGTCAGGAGACCCAGTACTTC. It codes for CASSRDGTSGGQETQYF. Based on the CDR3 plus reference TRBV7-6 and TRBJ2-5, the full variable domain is GAGVSQSPRYKVTKRGQDVALRCDPISGHVSLYWYRQALGQGPEFLTYFNYEAQQDKSGLPNDRFSAERPEGSISTLTIQRTEQRDSAMYRCASSRDGTSGGQETQYFGPGTRLLVL.

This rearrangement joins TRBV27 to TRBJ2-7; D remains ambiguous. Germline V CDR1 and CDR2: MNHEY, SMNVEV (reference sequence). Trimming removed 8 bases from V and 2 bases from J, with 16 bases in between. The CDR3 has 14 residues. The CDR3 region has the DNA TGTGCCAGCCAGTGGTCGGCCCGTCCCTACGAGCAGTACTTC. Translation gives CASQWSARPYEQYF.

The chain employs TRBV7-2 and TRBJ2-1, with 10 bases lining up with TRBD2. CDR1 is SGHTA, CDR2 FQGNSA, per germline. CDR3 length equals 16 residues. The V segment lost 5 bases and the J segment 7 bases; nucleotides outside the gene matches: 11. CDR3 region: CASSPGSGGGRNEQFF. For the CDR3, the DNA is TGTGCCAGCAGCCCCGGGAGCGGGGGGGGCCGAAATGAGCAGTTCTTC.